The 11 T cell receptor beta chains below were found in one sample sequenced in a study of T cell responses to AZD1222 COVID-19 vaccine (TCRdb year 2021). Libraries were built with the immunoSEQ multiplex PCR assay. This immuneACCESS table, as held by TCRdb, lists in-frame sequences with V and J called but not all clones. Of the missing ones, under half trace to an unresolved V gene in checked studies; the others have no known cause. This sample comprises roughly 80,000 clones, roughly 90% of them detected only once. The ten largest clones represent around 8% of the sample. The time point tag for this specimen amounts to: about 28 days (+/-7) after the second vaccine dose. Sample: peripheral blood, taken 28 days after the second AZD1222 dose. These receptors were taken from an adult who received the AZD1222 COVID-19 vaccine.

The chain employs TRBV6-5 and TRBJ2-4, with 14 bases fitting TRBD2. J lost 9 bases, V lost 6 bases, and 7 bases had no gene match. CDR3 length equals 15 residues. The germline gives CDR1 MNHEY, CDR2 SVGAGI. CDR3 in DNA: TGTGCCAGCAGGCTCGGGACTAGCGGGAGCGGCATTCAGTACTTC. Translation: CASRLGTSGSGIQYF.

The rearrangement uses TRBV5-6 and TRBJ1-1, with D perhaps matching TRBD1 (5 bases). Germline V gene data show CDR1 as SGHDT and CDR2 as YYEEEE. The CDR3 is 15 amino acids. V was shortened by 5 bases and J by 0 bases, with 14 bases between the two germline ends. The CDR3 spells CASRYWGVVNTEAFF. DNA of the CDR3: TGTGCCAGCAGATACTGGGGGGTAGTGAACACTGAAGCTTTCTTT.

This CDR3 reads CSVALGLAGGYEQYF. CDR3 nucleotide sequence: TGCAGCGTGGCCCTAGGGCTAGCGGGGGGCTACGAGCAGTACTTC. The chain recombines TRBV29-1 with TRBJ2-7; 11 bases are shared with TRBD2. J lost 3 bases, V lost 6 bases, and 10 bases had no gene match. This CDR3 comprises 15 residues. In germline, CDR1 is SQVTM, CDR2 ANQGSEA.

CDR3 in DNA: TGTGCCAGCAGCTTAGAGGTGGGGAATGAAGCTTTCTTT. Translating it yields CASSLEVGNEAFF. This chain uses TRBV7-3 with TRBJ1-1; D is ambiguous. The CDR3 extends over 13 amino acids. V lost 2 bases, J lost 7 bases, and 11 bases lay in between. CDR1 SGHTA and CDR2 FQGTGA come from the germline V gene.

The chain uses TRBV6-4 and TRBJ1-1, with 7 bases that match TRBD1. V lost 0 bases, J lost 2 bases, and 12 bases stayed unmatched. Germline values: CDR1 MRHNA, CDR2 SNTAGT. This CDR3 is 18 amino acids long. CDR3 region: CASSDSPRPDRINTEAFF. The CDR3 bases are TGTGCCAGCAGTGACTCGCCCAGGCCGGACAGGATCAACACTGAAGCTTTCTTT.

Only one count was recorded for this clone. The junction does not match germline at one end; this may be a read error. The V gene is TRBV7-8, the J gene TRBJ2-2; no clear D gene. This CDR3 spans 14 amino acids. The germline gives CDR1 SGHVS, CDR2 FQNEAQ. CDR3 sequence: CASSLWDSTEELFF. CDR3 coding DNA: TGTGCCAGCAGCTTATGGGATTCTACCGAGGAGCTGTTTTTT.

The gene calls are TRBV5-1 and TRBJ1-4; TRBD1 agrees at 8 bases. Germline trimming cut 3 bases from V and 3 bases from J; bases unmatched to any gene: 7. The CDR3 runs to 16 residues. CDR1 is SGHRS, CDR2 YFSETQ, per germline. CDR3 region: CASSSQGQGANEKLFF. The CDR3 DNA reads as TGCGCCAGCAGCTCTCAAGGACAGGGTGCTAATGAAAAACTGTTTTTT. Looking up the rest from reference TRBV5-1 and TRBJ1-4 gives the full variable domain: KAGVTQTPRYLIKTRGQQVTLSCSPISGHRSVSWYQQTPGQGLQFLFEYFSETQRNKGNFPGRFSGRQFSNSRSEMNVSTLELGDSALYLCASSSQGQGANEKLFFGSGTQLSVL.

This clone appeared a few times. The chain employs TRBV7-2 and TRBJ2-5; TRBD1 matches at 10 bases. This CDR3 spans 14 amino acids. The trim removed 5 bases at V and 4 bases at J, leaving 4 bases unmatched. Germline V CDR1 and CDR2: SGHTA, FQGNSA. The CDR3 DNA sequence: TGTGCCAGCAGCCTAGACAGGGGGCGAGAGACCCAGTACTTC. Protein: CASSLDRGRETQYF.

Comments on this clone: In the same sample, other DNA sequences code for this CDR3. The rearrangement joins TRBV11-2 to TRBJ2-7; D is unclear. CDR1 SGHAT and CDR2 FQNNGV come from the germline V gene. This CDR3 has 14 amino acids. V was clipped by 5 bases and J by 0 bases, with 11 bases between them. CDR3 sequence (DNA): TGTGCCAGCAGCCCGACCTTACTCTCCTACGAGCAGTACTTC. The encoded protein is CASSPTLLSYEQYF.

There are a few counts of this clone. The V gene is TRBV5-8, the J gene TRBJ2-1; either TRBD1 or TRBD2 may fit D (5 bases each). There are 11 residues in the CDR3. In germline, CDR1 is SGHTS, CDR2 YDEGEE. Trimming removed 7 bases from V and 9 bases from J, with 11 bases in between. The CDR3 reads CASRGYSEQFF. The CDR3 nucleotides are TGTGCCAGCCGGGGCTATAGTGAGCAGTTCTTC.

The genes are TRBV11-2 and TRBJ1-6; D unresolved. The V and J ends lost 0 bases and 13 bases respectively, with 10 bases between them. The CDR3 is 13 amino acids. Germline values: CDR1 SGHAT, CDR2 FQNNGV. CDR3 amino acids: CASSLDRVGPLHF. In DNA form, the CDR3 reads TGTGCCAGCAGCTTAGATCGGGTGGGTCCCCTCCACTTT.